This is a list of T cell receptor beta chains from one sample in a study of response to subunit inactivated influenza vaccine. TCRdb re-called the RT-PCR reads with MiXCR, one entry per CDR3 protein. The sample lists fewer than 600,000 distinct CDR3 sequences; roughly 7.9% were seen once. This specimen consisted of PBMCs from blood, obtained roughly 24 months after vaccination. The receptors were sampled from a man between 50 and 69 years old who received an inactivated influenza vaccine. Each CDR3 is given with its conserved first and last residue. The D gene is left open where the match is weak. The size of a clone is reported for some rows only, either as once, few or many, or as a class for expanded clones.

j_call	clone_size	v_call	d_call	cdr3_nt	cdr3_aa
TRBJ2-2	.	TRBV5-1	.	TGCGCCAGCAGCTTCAGAGATACCGGGGAGCTGTTTTTT	CASSFRDTGELFF
TRBJ2-3	.	TRBV5-1	TRBD1	TGCGCCAGCAGCTTGGGGAATCGGGACAGGGGAATGTGGGGTCACGGCACAGATACGCAGTATTTT	CASSLGNRDRGMWGHGTDTQYF
TRBJ2-7	.	TRBV6-1	TRBD2	TGTGCCAGCAGTGAAGCCAGGGAGGGGATCTACGAGCAGTACTTC	CASSEAREGIYEQYF
TRBJ1-2	many	TRBV12-3/TRBV12-4	.	TGTGCCAGCAGTTTTACCCGGAACTATGGCTACACCTTC	CASSFTRNYGYTF
TRBJ2-7	.	TRBV6-1	.	TGTGCCAGCAGGAGGGGAGCTGGAGACTACGAGCAGTACTTC	CASRRGAGDYEQYF
TRBJ1-2	few	TRBV2	.	TGTGCCAGCAGTCATCGGGACCGGCAAAAGGGAGGCTACACCTTC	CASSHRDRQKGGYTF
TRBJ2-1	.	TRBV11-2	TRBD2	TGTGCCAGCAGCGTGTCCCGGCTAGCGGGAGACAATGAGCAGTTCTTC	CASSVSRLAGDNEQFF
TRBJ2-3	many	TRBV10-3	TRBD2	TGTGCCATCAGTGACACACTTCGGACTAGGGATACGCAGTATTTT	CAISDTLRTRDTQYF
TRBJ2-2	.	TRBV24-1	.	TGTGCCACCAGTGTTACGGGTCTCGGGAACACCGGGGAGCTGTTTTTT	CATSVTGLGNTGELFF
TRBJ1-1	many	TRBV7-2	TRBD1	TGTGCCAGCAGCTTTAGGACAGGGGCTAACACTGAAGCTTTCTTT	CASSFRTGANTEAFF
TRBJ2-5	.	TRBV7-9	.	TGTGCCAGCAGCTACCTCGGGGACGAGGCGACCCAGTACTTC	CASSYLGDEATQYF
TRBJ1-2	few	TRBV20-1	.	TGCAGTGCCCGACCGGGATATTTCTATGGCTACACCTTC	CSARPGYFYGYTF
TRBJ2-1	few	TRBV4-3	TRBD2	TGCGCCAGCAGCCAAGATTGGGGGAGGGCCCTCTACAATGAGCAGTTCTTC	CASSQDWGRALYNEQFF
TRBJ2-3	.	TRBV20-1	.	TGCAGTGCTAGGCTGCCATTGTTGACGGGGCGCACAGATACGCAGTATTTT	CSARLPLLTGRTDTQYF
TRBJ2-2	few	TRBV6-1	TRBD2	TGTGCCAGCAAAGCGGGAAGGTCTTACGGGGAGCTGTTTTTT	CASKAGRSYGELFF
TRBJ1-2	few	TRBV5-5	.	TGTGCCAGCAGCCCCGTCGGGGGGGCGGTGGACTATGGCTACACCTTC	CASSPVGGAVDYGYTF
TRBJ2-7	few	TRBV9	TRBD2	TGTGCCAGCAGTGGGACTAGCCGAGTCTACGAGCAGTACTTC	CASSGTSRVYEQYF
TRBJ1-1	.	TRBV20-1	.	TGCAGTGCTAGAGATCGTGTCGGGCCCACTGAAGCTTTCTTT	CSARDRVGPTEAFF
TRBJ1-6	few	TRBV4-3	.	TGCGCCAGCAGCCAAGAAGCCTTAGGAAATAATTCACCCCTCCACTTT	CASSQEALGNNSPLHF
TRBJ2-5	.	TRBV20-1	.	TGCAGTGCTAGAGATCTCAGCAGGGTCCAAGAGACCGAGTACTTC	CSARDLSRVQETEYF
TRBJ2-3	.	TRBV20-1	.	TGCAGTGCTAGAGATACGGACACAGATACGCAGTATTTT	CSARDTDTDTQYF